The clone carrying this TCR beta chain was picked up many times. This sample is part of a study of CD8+CD57+ T cells in acquired aplastic anemia. On the study more broadly: Isolated CD4+ and CD8+ cells, once sorted, yielded DNA averaging about 3.1 ug.

Germline lookup yields CDR1 SGHAT and CDR2 FQDESV (reference sequence). The junction had 2 bases not matched to a gene; V was cut back by 4 bases and J by 3 bases. The CDR3 spans 14 residues. Researchers used genomic DNA as the template to profile TCR beta VDJ and CDR3. A single record per CDR3 protein comes from TCRdb applying MiXCR to the reads. The table shows about 160,000 distinct CDR3 sequences, with roughly 40% occurring only once. This receptor was taken from a human donor in good health. The gene calls are TRBV11-1 and TRBJ2-1, with 8 bases identical to TRBD1. The sequenced sample consisted of sorted CD4+, CD8+, or CD8+CD57+ T cells (not recorded which) from PBMCs. The CDR3 sequence is CASSSDRDYNEQFF. DNA of the CDR3: TGTGCCAGCAGCTCGGACAGGGACTACAATGAGCAGTTCTTC.